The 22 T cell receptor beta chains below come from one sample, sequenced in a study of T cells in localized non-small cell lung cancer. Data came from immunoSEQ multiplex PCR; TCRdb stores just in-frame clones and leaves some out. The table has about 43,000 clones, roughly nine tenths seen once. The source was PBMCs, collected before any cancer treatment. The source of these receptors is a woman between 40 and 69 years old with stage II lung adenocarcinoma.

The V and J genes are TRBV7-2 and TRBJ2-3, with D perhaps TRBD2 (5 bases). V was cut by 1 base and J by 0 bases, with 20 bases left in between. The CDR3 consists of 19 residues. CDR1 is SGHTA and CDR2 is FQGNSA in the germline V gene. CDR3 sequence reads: CASSLGGRGAARSTDTQYF. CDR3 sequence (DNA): TGTGCCAGCAGCTTAGGCGGAAGAGGAGCGGCCCGTAGCACAGATACGCAGTATTTT.

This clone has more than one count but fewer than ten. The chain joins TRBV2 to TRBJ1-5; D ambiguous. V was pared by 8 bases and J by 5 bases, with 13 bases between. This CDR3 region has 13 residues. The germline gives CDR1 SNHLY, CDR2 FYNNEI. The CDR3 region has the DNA TGTGCCAGCCGAACTGGAGATGATCAGCCCCAGCATTTT. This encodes CASRTGDDQPQHF.

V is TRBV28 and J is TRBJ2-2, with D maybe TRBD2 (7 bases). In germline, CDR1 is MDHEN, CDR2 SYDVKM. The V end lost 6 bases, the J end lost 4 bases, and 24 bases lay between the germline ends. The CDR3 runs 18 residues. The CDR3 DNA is TGTGCCAGCAGAGTAGTAGGGGGGGCGGAATTCGGCACCGGGGAGCTGTTTTTT. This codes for CASRVVGGAEFGTGELFF.

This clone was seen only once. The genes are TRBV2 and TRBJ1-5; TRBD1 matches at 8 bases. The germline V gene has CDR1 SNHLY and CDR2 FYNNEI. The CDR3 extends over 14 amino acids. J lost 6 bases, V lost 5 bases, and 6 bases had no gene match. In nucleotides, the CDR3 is TGTGCCAGCAGTTCTACAGGGGGAGGTCAGCCCCAGCATTTT. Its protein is CASSSTGGGQPQHF.

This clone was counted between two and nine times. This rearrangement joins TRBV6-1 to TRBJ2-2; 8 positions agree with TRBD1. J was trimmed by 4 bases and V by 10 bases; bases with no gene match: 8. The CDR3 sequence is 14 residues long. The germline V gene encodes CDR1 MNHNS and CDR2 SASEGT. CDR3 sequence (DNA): TGTGCCACTCCTAGACAGGGGTCCACCGGGGAGCTGTTTTTT. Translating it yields CATPRQGSTGELFF.

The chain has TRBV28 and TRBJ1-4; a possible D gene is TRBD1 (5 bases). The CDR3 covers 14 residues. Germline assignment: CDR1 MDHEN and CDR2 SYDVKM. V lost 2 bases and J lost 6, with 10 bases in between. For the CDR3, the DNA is TGTGCCAGCAGTTTACCAGGGATTTATGAAAAACTGTTTTTT. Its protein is CASSLPGIYEKLFF.

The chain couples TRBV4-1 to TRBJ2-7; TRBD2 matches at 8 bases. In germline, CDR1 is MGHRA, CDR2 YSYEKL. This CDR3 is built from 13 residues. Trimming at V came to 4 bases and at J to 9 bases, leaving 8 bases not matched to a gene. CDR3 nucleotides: TGCGCCAGCAGCCCCCCGGGGGGGCGGACGCAGTACTTC. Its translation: CASSPPGGRTQYF.

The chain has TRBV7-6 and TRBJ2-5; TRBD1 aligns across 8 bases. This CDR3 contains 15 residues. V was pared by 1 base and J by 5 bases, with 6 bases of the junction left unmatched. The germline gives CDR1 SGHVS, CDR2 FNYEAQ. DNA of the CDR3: TGTGCCAGCAGCTTAGGGACAGGGCCGCGGGAGACCCAGTACTTC. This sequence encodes CASSLGTGPRETQYF.

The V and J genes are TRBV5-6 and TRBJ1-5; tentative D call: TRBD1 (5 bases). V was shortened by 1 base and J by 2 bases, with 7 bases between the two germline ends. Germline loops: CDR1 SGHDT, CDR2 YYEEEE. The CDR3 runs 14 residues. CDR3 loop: CASSLRGGNQPQHF. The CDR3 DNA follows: TGTGCCAGCAGCTTGAGGGGTGGCAATCAGCCCCAGCATTTT.

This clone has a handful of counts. The CDR3 coding sequence is TGTGCCAGTAGTATTACGGTAACGGGCACTGAAGCTTTCTTT. Translation: CASSITVTGTEAFF. V usage is TRBV19 and J usage is TRBJ1-1; D unresolved. Germline-derived CDR1 and CDR2 are LNHDA and SQIVND (reference sequence). The CDR3 totals 14 residues. Trimming cost V 3 bases and J 4 bases, with 12 bases left between them. Combining the CDR3 with reference TRBV19 and TRBJ1-1 gives the whole variable domain DGGITQSPKYLFRKEGQNVTLSCEQNLNHDAMYWYRQDPGQGLRLIYYSQIVNDFQKGDIAEGYSVSREKKESFPLTVTSAQKNPTAFYLCASSITVTGTEAFFGQGTRLTVV.

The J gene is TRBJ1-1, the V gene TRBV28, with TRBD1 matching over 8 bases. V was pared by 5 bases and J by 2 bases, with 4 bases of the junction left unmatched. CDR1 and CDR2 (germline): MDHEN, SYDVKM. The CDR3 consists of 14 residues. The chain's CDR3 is CASSPGQGNTEAFF. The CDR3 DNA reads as TGTGCCAGCAGTCCCGGACAGGGAAACACTGAAGCTTTCTTT.

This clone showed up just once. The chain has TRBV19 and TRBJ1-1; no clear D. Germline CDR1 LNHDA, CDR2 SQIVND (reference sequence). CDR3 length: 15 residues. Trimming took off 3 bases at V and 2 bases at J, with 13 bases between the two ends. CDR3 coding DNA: TGTGCCAGTAGTATGGATACAGAGGAAAACACTGAAGCTTTCTTT. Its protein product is CASSMDTEENTEAFF. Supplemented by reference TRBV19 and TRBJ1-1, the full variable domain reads DGGITQSPKYLFRKEGQNVTLSCEQNLNHDAMYWYRQDPGQGLRLIYYSQIVNDFQKGDIAEGYSVSREKKESFPLTVTSAQKNPTAFYLCASSMDTEENTEAFFGQGTRLTVV.

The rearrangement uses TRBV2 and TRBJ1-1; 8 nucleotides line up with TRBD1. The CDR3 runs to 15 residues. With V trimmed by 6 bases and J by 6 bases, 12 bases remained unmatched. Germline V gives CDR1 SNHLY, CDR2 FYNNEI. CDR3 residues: CASRSQGAEGSEAFF. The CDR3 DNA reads TGTGCCAGCAGGTCGCAGGGGGCGGAAGGCTCTGAAGCTTTCTTT. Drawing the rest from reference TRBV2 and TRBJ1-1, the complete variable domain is EPEVTQTPSHQVTQMGQEVILRCVPISNHLYFYWYRQILGQKVEFLVSFYNNEISEKSEIFDDQFSVERPDGSNFTLKIRSTKLEDSAMYFCASRSQGAEGSEAFFGQGTRLTVV.

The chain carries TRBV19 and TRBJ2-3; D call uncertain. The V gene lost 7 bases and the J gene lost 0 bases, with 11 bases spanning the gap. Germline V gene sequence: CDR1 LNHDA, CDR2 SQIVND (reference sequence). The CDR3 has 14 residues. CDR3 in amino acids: CASKPDPSTDTQYF. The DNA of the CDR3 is TGTGCCAGTAAGCCAGATCCTAGCACAGATACGCAGTATTTT.

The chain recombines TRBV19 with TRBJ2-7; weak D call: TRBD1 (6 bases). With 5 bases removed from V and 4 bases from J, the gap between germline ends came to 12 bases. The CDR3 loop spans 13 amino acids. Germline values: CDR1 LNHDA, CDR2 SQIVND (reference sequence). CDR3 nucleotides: TGTGCCAGTAGTCCCGGGACACCGTACGAGCAGTACTTC. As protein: CASSPGTPYEQYF.

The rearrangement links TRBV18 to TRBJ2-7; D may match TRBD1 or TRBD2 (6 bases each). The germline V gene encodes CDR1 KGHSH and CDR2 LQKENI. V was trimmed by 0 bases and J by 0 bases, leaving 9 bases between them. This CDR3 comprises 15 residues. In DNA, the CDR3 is TGTGCCAGCTCACCACCAAGGGGGGACTCCTACGAGCAGTACTTC. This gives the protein CASSPPRGDSYEQYF.

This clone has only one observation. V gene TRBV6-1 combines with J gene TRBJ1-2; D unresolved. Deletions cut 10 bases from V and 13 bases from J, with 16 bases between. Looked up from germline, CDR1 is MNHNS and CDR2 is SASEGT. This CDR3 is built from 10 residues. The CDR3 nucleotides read TGTGCCACCGGCCGTGAAGGGTCCACCTTC. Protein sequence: CATGREGSTF.

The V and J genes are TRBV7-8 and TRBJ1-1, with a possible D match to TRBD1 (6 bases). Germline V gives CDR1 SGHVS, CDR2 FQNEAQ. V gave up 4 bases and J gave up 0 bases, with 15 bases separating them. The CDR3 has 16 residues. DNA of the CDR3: TGTGCCAGCAGCTCCGAGGGGGGGTACGTGAACACTGAAGCTTTCTTT. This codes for CASSSEGGYVNTEAFF.

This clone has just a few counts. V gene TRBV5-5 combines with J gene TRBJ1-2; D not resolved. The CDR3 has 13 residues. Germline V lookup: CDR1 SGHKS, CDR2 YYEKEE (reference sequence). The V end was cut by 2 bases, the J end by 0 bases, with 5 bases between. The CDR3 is CASSFPPNYGYTF. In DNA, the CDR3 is TGTGCCAGCAGCTTCCCCCCTAACTATGGCTACACCTTC.

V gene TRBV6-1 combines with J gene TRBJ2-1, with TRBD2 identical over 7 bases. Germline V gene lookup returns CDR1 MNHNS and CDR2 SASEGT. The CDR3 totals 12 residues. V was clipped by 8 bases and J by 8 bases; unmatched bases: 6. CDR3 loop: CASRAGVDEQFF. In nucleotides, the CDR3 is TGTGCCAGCCGGGCGGGAGTCGATGAGCAGTTCTTC.

The CDR3 protein is CASRTVEKLFF. The CDR3 DNA sequence: TGTGCCAGCAGGACGGTTGAAAAACTGTTTTTT. The J gene is TRBJ1-4, the V gene TRBV2; D unclear. Germline V CDR1 and CDR2: SNHLY, FYNNEI. The length of the CDR3 is 11 residues. V was cut by 6 bases and J by 7 bases, with 6 bases left in between.

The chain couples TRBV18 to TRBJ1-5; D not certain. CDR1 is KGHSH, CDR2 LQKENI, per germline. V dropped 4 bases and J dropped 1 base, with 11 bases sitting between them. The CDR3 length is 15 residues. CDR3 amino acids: CASSLTAESNQPQHF. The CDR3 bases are TGTGCCAGCTCACTGACCGCAGAAAGCAATCAGCCCCAGCATTTT.